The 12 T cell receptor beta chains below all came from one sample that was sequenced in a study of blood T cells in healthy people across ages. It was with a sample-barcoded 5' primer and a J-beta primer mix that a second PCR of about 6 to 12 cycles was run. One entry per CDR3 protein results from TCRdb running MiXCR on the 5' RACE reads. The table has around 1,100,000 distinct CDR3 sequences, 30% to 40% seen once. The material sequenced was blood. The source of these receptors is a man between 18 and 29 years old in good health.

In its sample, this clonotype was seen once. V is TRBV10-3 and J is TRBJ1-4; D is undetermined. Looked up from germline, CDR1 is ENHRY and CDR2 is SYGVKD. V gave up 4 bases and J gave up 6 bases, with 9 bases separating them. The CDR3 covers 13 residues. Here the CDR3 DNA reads TGTGCCATCAGTGGTACATCTGATGAAAAACTGTTTTTT. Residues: CAISGTSDEKLFF.

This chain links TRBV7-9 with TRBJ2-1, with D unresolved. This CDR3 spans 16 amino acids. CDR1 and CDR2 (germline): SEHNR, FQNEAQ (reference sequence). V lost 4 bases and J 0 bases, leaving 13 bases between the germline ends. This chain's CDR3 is CASSSPVAPSYNEQFF. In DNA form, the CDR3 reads TGTGCCAGCAGCTCCCCAGTAGCCCCCTCCTACAATGAGCAGTTCTTC.

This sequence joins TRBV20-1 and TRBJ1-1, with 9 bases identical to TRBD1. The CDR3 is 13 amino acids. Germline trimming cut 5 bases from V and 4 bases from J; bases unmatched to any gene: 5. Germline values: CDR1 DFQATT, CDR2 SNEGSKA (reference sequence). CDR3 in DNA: TGCAGTGCTCTAAAGGACAGGGGCACTGAAGCTTTCTTT. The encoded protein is CSALKDRGTEAFF.

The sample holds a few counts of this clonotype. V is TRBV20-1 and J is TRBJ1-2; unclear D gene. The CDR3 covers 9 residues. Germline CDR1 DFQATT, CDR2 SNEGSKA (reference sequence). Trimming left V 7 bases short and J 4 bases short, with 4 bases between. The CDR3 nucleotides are TGCAGTGGCACCTATGGCTACACCTTC. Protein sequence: CSGTYGYTF.

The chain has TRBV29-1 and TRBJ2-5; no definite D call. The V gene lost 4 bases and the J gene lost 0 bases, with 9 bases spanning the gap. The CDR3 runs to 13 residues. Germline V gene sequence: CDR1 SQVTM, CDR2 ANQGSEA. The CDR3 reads CSVGRWDQETQYF. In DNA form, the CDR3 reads TGCAGCGTTGGGCGCTGGGACCAAGAGACCCAGTACTTC.

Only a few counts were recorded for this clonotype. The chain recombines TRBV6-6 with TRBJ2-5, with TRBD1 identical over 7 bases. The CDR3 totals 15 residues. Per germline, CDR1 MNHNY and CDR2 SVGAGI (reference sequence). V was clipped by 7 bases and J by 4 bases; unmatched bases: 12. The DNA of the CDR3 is TGTGCCAGCATTATAACAGGGGATCGCTTAGAGACCCAGTACTTC. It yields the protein CASIITGDRLETQYF.

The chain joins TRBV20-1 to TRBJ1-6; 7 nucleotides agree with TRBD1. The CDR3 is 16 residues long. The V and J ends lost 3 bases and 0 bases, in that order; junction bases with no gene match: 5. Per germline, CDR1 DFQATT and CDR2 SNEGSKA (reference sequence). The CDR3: CSARLTGSSYNSPLHF. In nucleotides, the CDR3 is TGCAGTGCTAGGCTGACAGGGAGCTCCTATAATTCACCCCTCCACTTT.

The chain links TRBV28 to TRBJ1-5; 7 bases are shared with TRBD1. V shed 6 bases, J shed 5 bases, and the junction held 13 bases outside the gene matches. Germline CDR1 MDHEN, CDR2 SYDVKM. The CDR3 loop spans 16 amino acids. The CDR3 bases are TGTGCCAGCAGCCCCTCGACAGGGAGATTTGATCAGCCCCAGCATTTT. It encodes CASSPSTGRFDQPQHF.

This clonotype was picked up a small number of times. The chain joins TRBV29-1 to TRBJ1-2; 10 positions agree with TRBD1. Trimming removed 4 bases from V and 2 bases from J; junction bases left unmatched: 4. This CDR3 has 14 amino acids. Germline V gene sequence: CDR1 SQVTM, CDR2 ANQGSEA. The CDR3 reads CSVGMDRGNYGYTF. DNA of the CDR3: TGCAGCGTTGGCATGGACAGGGGGAACTATGGCTACACCTTC.

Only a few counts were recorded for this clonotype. The CDR3 DNA is TGTGCCAGCAGTTTAACCCCACGGGGAGGGGATGGCTACACCTTC. It specifies CASSLTPRGGDGYTF. The chain joins TRBV12-3 or TRBV12-4 to TRBJ1-2; D may be TRBD1 (5 bases). V gave up 2 bases and J gave up 6 bases, with 16 bases separating them. The CDR3 loop spans 15 amino acids.

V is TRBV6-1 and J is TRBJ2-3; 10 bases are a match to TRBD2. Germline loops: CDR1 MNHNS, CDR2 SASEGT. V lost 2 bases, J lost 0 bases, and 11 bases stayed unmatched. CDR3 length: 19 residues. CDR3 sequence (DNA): TGTGCCAGCAGTGAACCCCCACTAGCGGGGATGTTTAGCACAGATACGCAGTATTTT. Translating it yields CASSEPPLAGMFSTDTQYF.

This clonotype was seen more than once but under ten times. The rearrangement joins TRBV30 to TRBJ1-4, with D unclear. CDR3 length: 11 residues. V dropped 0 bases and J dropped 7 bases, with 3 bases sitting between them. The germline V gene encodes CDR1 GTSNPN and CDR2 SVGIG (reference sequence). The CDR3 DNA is TGTGCCTGGAGTGTTCTTGAAAAACTGTTTTTT. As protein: CAWSVLEKLFF.